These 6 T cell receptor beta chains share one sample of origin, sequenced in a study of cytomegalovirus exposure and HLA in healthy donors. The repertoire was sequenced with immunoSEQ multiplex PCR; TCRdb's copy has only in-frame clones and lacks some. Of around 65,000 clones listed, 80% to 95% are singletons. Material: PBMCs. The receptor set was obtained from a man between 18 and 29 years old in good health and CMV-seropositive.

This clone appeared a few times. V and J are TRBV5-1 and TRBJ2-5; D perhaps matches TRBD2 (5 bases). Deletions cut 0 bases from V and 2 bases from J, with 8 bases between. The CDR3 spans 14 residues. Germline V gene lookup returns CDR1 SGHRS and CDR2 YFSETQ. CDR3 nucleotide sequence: TGCGCCAGCAGCTTGGTTCCGGGACAAGAGACCCAGTACTTC. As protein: CASSLVPGQETQYF.

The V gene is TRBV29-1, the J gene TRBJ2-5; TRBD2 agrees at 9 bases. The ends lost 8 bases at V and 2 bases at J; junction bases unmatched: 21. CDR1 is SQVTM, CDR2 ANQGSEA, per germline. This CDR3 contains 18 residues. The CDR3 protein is CSPLIGGRAYGGQETQYF. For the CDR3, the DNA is TGCAGCCCCTTGATAGGCGGGAGGGCCTACGGGGGTCAAGAGACCCAGTACTTC.

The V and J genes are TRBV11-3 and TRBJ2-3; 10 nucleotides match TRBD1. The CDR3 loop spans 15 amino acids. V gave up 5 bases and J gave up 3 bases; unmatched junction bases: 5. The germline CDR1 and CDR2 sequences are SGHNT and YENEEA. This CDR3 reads CASSPGQGETDTQYF. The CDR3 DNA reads TGTGCCAGCAGCCCCGGACAGGGGGAGACAGATACGCAGTATTTT.

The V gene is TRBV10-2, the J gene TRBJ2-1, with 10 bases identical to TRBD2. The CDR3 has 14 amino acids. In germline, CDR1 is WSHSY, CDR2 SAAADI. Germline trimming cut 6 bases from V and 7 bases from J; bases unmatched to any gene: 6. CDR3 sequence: CASSPGLATNEQFF. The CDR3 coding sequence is TGCGCCAGCAGCCCGGGACTAGCGACAAATGAGCAGTTCTTC.

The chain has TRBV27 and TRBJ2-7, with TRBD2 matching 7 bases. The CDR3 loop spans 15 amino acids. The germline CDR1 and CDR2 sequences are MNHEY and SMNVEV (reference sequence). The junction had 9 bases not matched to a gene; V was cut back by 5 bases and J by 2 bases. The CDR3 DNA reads TGTGCCAGCAGTATCGGAGCTAGCGGAACCTACGAGCAGTACTTC. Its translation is CASSIGASGTYEQYF.

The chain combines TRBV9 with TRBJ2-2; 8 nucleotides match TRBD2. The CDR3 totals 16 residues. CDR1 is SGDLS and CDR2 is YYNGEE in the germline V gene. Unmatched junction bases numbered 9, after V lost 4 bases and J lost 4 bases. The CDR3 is CASSSQDSGITGELFF. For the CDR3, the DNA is TGTGCCAGCAGCTCCCAAGATAGCGGGATCACCGGGGAGCTGTTTTTT. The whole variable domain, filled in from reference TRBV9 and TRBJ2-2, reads DSGVTQTPKHLITATGQRVTLRCSPRSGDLSVYWYQQSLDQGLQFLIQYYNGEERAKGNILERFSAQQFPDLHSELNLSSLELGDSALYFCASSSQDSGITGELFFGEGSRLTVL.